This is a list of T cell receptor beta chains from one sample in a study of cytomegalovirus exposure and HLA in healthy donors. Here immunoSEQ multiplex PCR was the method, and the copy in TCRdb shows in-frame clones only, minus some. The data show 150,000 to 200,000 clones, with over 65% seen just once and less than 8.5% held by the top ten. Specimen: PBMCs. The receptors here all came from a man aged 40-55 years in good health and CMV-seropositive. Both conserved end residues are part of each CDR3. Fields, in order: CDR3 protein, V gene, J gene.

cdr3_aa: CASSDSTGGSDTQYF
v_call: TRBV6-4
j_call: TRBJ2-3

cdr3_aa: CALQGGGAGANVLTF
v_call: TRBV10-3
j_call: TRBJ2-6

cdr3_aa: CASSYSRSPTYEQYF
v_call: TRBV6-5
j_call: TRBJ2-7

cdr3_aa: CACDRGRRGYGYTF
v_call: TRBV30
j_call: TRBJ1-2

cdr3_aa: CASSQAGVNIQYF
v_call: TRBV4-3
j_call: TRBJ2-4

cdr3_aa: CASSWDRTGNSPLHF
v_call: TRBV27
j_call: TRBJ1-6

cdr3_aa: CASSQGLAGGREQYF
v_call: TRBV4-3
j_call: TRBJ2-7

cdr3_aa: CASSQGAGGPYEQFF
v_call: TRBV5-1
j_call: TRBJ2-1

cdr3_aa: CASSLGRVGNTEAFF
v_call: TRBV7-2
j_call: TRBJ1-1

cdr3_aa: CASRSGQGIQYSPLHF
v_call: TRBV2
j_call: TRBJ1-6

cdr3_aa: CASIQPPAGELFF
v_call: TRBV6-5
j_call: TRBJ2-2

cdr3_aa: CASSLGQGNQPQHF
v_call: TRBV7-6
j_call: TRBJ1-5

cdr3_aa: CASSSGATYNEQFF
v_call: TRBV18
j_call: TRBJ2-1

cdr3_aa: CAISESQGRRYTF
v_call: TRBV10-3
j_call: TRBJ1-2

cdr3_aa: CASSPLRGLAGGGETQYF
v_call: TRBV7-2
j_call: TRBJ2-5

cdr3_aa: CASSPLGTDYNEQFF
v_call: TRBV9
j_call: TRBJ2-1

cdr3_aa: CASSQGSRGLETQYF
v_call: TRBV4-3
j_call: TRBJ2-5

cdr3_aa: CASRPGWPNEKLFF
v_call: TRBV27
j_call: TRBJ1-4

cdr3_aa: CASSEAQGGYTQYF
v_call: TRBV6-1
j_call: TRBJ2-3

cdr3_aa: CASTPSPGPNKNTEAFF
v_call: TRBV7-6
j_call: TRBJ1-1

cdr3_aa: CASSTPPGGGSPLHF
v_call: TRBV19
j_call: TRBJ1-6

cdr3_aa: CASSWGQGAPEAFF
v_call: TRBV5-6
j_call: TRBJ1-1

cdr3_aa: CASSRGPGTEGYF
v_call: TRBV4-1
j_call: TRBJ2-4

cdr3_aa: CASSQGGGPSYEQYF
v_call: TRBV4-1
j_call: TRBJ2-7

cdr3_aa: CASSPLAGDNLQETQYF
v_call: TRBV7-2
j_call: TRBJ2-5

cdr3_aa: CASSVASGGGTSYEQYF
v_call: TRBV9
j_call: TRBJ2-7

cdr3_aa: CASSLAGTGDSNQPQHF
v_call: TRBV11-2
j_call: TRBJ1-5

cdr3_aa: CASSLAQGNSNQPQHF
v_call: TRBV5-6
j_call: TRBJ1-5

cdr3_aa: CASSALDSGSYNEQFF
v_call: TRBV11-2
j_call: TRBJ2-1

cdr3_aa: CASSTGLGSYNEQFF
v_call: TRBV27
j_call: TRBJ2-1

cdr3_aa: CASSAPGQGSAFF
v_call: TRBV9
j_call: TRBJ1-1

cdr3_aa: CASSLVDRPNTGELFF
v_call: TRBV7-8
j_call: TRBJ2-2

cdr3_aa: CASNPRAQGIDEQYF
v_call: TRBV6-5
j_call: TRBJ2-7

cdr3_aa: CASSLYDTLNTEAFF
v_call: TRBV11-1
j_call: TRBJ1-1

cdr3_aa: CASSLGQGADTIYF
v_call: TRBV5-4
j_call: TRBJ1-3

cdr3_aa: CASSFFRDRVSYGYTF
v_call: TRBV5-8
j_call: TRBJ1-2

cdr3_aa: CASSVRGDTGELFF
v_call: TRBV19
j_call: TRBJ2-2

cdr3_aa: CAISEPGSYNEQFF
v_call: TRBV10-3
j_call: TRBJ2-1

cdr3_aa: CASSLSAYEQYF
v_call: TRBV7-9
j_call: TRBJ2-7

cdr3_aa: CATQVGGPAEAFF
v_call: TRBV6-1
j_call: TRBJ1-1

cdr3_aa: CASSQADRTYEQYF
v_call: TRBV4-2
j_call: TRBJ2-7

cdr3_aa: CASSQARQGEGKLFF
v_call: TRBV4-3
j_call: TRBJ1-4

cdr3_aa: CASSQRPGTGNYGYTF
v_call: TRBV7-2
j_call: TRBJ1-2

cdr3_aa: CASSDWPEQYF
v_call: TRBV6-1
j_call: TRBJ2-7

cdr3_aa: CASSLVGGMGTANSYEQYF
v_call: TRBV7-2
j_call: TRBJ2-7

cdr3_aa: CASSPQGASGYEQYF
v_call: TRBV6-6
j_call: TRBJ2-7

cdr3_aa: CASSYDRGQETQYF
v_call: TRBV7-2
j_call: TRBJ2-5

cdr3_aa: CASSQEGGRRDYGYTF
v_call: TRBV4-1
j_call: TRBJ1-2

cdr3_aa: CASSYPKWGRVGSYEQYF
v_call: TRBV27
j_call: TRBJ2-7

cdr3_aa: CASKLGGRTDTQYF
v_call: TRBV2
j_call: TRBJ2-3

cdr3_aa: CASSSLDRDEQYF
v_call: TRBV7-2
j_call: TRBJ2-7

cdr3_aa: CASSVRGGTGGYTF
v_call: TRBV27
j_call: TRBJ1-2